The source of this TCR beta chain is a study of CD8 T cells in ankylosing spondylitis. Whole-study findings and limits: Fewer than 10 highly homologous variants made up a TCR beta motif that seemed to typify ankylosing spondylitis blood.

Germline assignment: CDR1 SGHRS and CDR2 YFSETQ. The CDR3 is 14 residues long. V was clipped by 2 bases and J by 0 bases; unmatched bases: 2. Many counts were recorded for this clonotype. Its antigen remains unknown. TCRdb recomputed calls from the 5' RACE reads with MiXCR, one row per CDR3 protein. The sample includes 750,000 to 850,000 distinct CDR3 sequences, 10% to 15% of them seen just once. This sequence joins TRBV5-1 and TRBJ2-7, with TRBD1 matching 7 bases. Sequences were obtained from blood, either unsorted or a sorted T cell fraction (not recorded which). The receptor comes from a male donor with ankylosing spondylitis. CDR3 sequence: CASSFGTVSYEQYF. As DNA, the CDR3 is TGCGCCAGCAGCTTCGGGACAGTCTCCTACGAGCAGTACTTC.